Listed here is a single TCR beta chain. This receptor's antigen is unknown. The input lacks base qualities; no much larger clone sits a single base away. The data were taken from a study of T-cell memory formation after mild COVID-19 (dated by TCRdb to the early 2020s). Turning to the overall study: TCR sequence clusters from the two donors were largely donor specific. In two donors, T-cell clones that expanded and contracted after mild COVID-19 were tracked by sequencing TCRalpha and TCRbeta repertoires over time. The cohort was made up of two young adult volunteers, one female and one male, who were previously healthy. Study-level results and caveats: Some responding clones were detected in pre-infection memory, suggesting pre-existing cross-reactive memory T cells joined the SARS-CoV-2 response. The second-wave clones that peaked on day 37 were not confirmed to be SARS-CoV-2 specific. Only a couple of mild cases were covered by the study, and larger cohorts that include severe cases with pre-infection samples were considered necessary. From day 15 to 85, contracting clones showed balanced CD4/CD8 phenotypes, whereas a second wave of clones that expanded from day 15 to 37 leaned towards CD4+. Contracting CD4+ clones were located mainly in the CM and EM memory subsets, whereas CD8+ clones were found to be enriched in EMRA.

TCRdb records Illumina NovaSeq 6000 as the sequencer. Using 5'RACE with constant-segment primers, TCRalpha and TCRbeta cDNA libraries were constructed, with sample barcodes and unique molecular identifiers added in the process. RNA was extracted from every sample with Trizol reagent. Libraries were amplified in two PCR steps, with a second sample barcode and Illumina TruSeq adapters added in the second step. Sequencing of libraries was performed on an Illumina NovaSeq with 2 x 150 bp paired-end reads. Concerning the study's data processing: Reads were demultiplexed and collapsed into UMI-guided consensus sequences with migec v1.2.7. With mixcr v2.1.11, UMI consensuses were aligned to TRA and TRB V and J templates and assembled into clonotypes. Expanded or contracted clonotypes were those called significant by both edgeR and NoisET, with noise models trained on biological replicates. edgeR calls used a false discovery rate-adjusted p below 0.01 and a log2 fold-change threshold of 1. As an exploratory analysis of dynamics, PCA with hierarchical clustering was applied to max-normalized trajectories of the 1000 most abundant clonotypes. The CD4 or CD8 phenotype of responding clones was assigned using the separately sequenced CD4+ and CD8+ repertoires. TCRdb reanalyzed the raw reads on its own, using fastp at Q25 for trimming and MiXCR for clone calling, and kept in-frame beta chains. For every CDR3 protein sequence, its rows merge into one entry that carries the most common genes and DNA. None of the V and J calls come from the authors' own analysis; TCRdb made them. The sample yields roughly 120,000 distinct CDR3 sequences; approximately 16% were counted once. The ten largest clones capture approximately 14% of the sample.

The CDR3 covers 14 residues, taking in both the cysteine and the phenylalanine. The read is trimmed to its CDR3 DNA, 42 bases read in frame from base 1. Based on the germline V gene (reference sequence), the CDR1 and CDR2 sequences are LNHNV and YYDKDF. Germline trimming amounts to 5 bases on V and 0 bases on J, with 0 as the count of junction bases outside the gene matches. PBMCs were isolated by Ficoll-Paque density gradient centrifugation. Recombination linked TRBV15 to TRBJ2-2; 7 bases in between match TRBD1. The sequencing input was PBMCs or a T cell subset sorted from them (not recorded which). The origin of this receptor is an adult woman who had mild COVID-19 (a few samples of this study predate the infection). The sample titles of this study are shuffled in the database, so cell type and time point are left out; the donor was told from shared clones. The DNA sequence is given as TGTGCCACCAGCGACAGGGCGAACACCGGGGAGCTGTTTTTT. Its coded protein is CATSDRANTGELFF.